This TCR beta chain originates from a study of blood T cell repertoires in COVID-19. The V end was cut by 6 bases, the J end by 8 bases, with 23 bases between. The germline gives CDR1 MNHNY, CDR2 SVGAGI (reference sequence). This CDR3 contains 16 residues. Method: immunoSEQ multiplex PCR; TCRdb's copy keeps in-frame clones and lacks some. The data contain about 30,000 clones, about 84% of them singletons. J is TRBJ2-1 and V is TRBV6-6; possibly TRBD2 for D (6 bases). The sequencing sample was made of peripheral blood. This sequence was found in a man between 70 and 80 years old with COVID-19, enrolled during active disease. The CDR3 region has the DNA TGTGCCAGCAGCTCCCCTCTGGTGGTCGGGAGCCATGAGCAGTTCTTC. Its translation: CASSSPLVVGSHEQFF.